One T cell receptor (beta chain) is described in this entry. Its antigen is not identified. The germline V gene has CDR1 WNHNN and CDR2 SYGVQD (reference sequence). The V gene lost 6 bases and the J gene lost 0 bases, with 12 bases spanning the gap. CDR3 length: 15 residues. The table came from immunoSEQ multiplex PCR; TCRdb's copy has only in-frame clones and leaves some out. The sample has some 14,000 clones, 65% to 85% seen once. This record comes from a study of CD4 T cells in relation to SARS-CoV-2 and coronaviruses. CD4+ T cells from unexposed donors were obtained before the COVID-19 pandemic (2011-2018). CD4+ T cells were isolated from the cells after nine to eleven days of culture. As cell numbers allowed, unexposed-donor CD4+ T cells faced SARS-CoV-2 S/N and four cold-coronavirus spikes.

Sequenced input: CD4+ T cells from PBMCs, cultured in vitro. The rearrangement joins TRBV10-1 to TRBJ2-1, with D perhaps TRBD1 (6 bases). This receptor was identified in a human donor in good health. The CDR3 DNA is TGCGCCAGCAGCCACGGACAGATCTCCTACAATGAGCAGTTCTTC. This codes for CASSHGQISYNEQFF.